This paragraph reports one T cell receptor (beta chain). Its antigen remains unknown. Germline V lookup: CDR1 GTSNPN, CDR2 SVGIG (reference sequence). V lost 0 bases and J 4 bases, leaving 12 bases between the germline ends. This CDR3 is built from 14 residues. This entry belongs to a study of cytomegalovirus exposure and HLA in healthy donors. Whole-study findings and limits: Immune exposure was documented only through CMV serostatus. The study listed around 150 cytomegalovirus-associated TCR beta chains. A missense variant in DCLRE1C was later tied to TCR beta V- and J-gene trimming.

Vbeta (60) and Jbeta (13) primers were used in the PCR. TCRdb's table, derived via immunoSEQ multiplex PCR, lists solely in-frame clones and lacks some. The sample carries about 140,000 clones, roughly 76% recorded once. The chain employs TRBV30 and TRBJ1-2, with no clear D. This TCR was recovered from a female donor in good health and CMV-seronegative. The sequencing sample was made of PBMCs. The CDR3 bases are TGTGCCTGGAGTGTAGGAGGTCGGACCTATGGCTACACCTTC. As protein: CAWSVGGRTYGYTF.